The present TCR beta chain was sequenced within a study of blood T cells in healthy people across ages. CDR1 is SGHTA and CDR2 is FQGTGA in the germline V gene. The V and J ends lost 2 bases and 5 bases respectively, with 14 bases between them. This CDR3 has 15 residues. Combining a sample-barcoded 5' primer with a J-beta primer mix, a second PCR ran for about 6 to 11 cycles. TCRdb itself ran the 5' RACE reads through MiXCR, one entry per CDR3 protein. The table records hundreds of thousands of distinct CDR3 sequences, roughly 25% of them present only once. These same records also appear under a second study, on T cells of mothers and their children. From that second work: Slightly higher overlap, not significant, was seen in related mother-child pairs than in unrelated pairs.

This clonotype originated in a boy aged 5 to 17 in good health. The sample was blood. The chain employs TRBV7-3 and TRBJ2-3; tentatively, D is TRBD1 (5 bases). The CDR3 DNA follows: TGTGCCAGCAGCTTAGGGCAGGGATTAGGAGATACGCAGTATTTT. This gives the protein CASSLGQGLGDTQYF.